This passage covers 21 T cell receptor beta chains from one sample sequenced in a study of CD8+CD57+ T cells in acquired aplastic anemia. Genomic DNA, serving as template, underwent TCR beta VDJ and CDR3 profiling. TCRdb analysed the reads with MiXCR anew, one entry per CDR3 protein. Of approximately 150,000 distinct CDR3 sequences listed, around 47% were seen once; the top ten hold 2.5% to 4%. Patients selected for sequencing had displayed CD8+CD57+ cell expansion by flow cytometry. The material sequenced was sorted CD4+, CD8+, or CD8+CD57+ T cells (not recorded which) from PBMCs. The receptor set was obtained from a human donor with aplastic anemia.

At least ten counts were recorded for this clonotype. This chain links TRBV7-2 with TRBJ2-3; D is perhaps TRBD1 (6 bases). The CDR3 length is 17 residues. The germline gives CDR1 SGHTA, CDR2 FQGNSA. Trimming took off 1 base at V and 0 bases at J, with 14 bases between the two ends. This CDR3 reads CASSLGGRGSSTDTQYF. CDR3 bases: TGTGCCAGCAGCTTAGGGGGCAGGGGTTCGAGCACAGATACGCAGTATTTT.

In this sample, this clonotype turned up many times. The V and J genes are TRBV5-6 and TRBJ2-3; 11 positions agree with TRBD2. J gave up 2 bases and V 3 bases, and 5 bases lay outside the gene matches. This CDR3 spans 16 amino acids. Germline assignment: CDR1 SGHDT and CDR2 YYEEEE. Here the CDR3 reads CASSSGTSGLTDTQYF. For the CDR3, the DNA is TGTGCCAGCAGCTCGGGGACTAGCGGACTCACAGATACGCAGTATTTT. The full variable domain, its missing parts supplied by reference TRBV5-6 and TRBJ2-3, is DAGVTQSPTHLIKTRGQQVTLRCSPKSGHDTVSWYQQALGQGPQFIFQYYEEEERQRGNFPDRFSGHQFPNYSSELNVNALLLGDSALYLCASSSGTSGLTDTQYFGPGTRLTVL.

The chain carries TRBV24-1 and TRBJ2-1; 8 nucleotides line up with TRBD1. The germline gives CDR1 KGHDR, CDR2 SFDVKD. The CDR3 length is 17 residues. V gave up 0 bases and J gave up 7 bases; unmatched junction bases: 10. CDR3 residues: CATSDLGLQGAGNEQFF. The CDR3 nucleotides are TGTGCCACCAGTGATTTGGGGCTCCAGGGGGCTGGAAATGAGCAGTTCTTC.

The chain joins TRBV7-6 to TRBJ1-2; TRBD1 is a possible D gene (5 bases). The V and J ends lost 5 bases and 9 bases respectively, with 10 bases between them. The CDR3 sequence is 11 residues long. Germline V gives CDR1 SGHVS, CDR2 FNYEAQ. The chain's CDR3 is CASSEGTSYTF. For the CDR3, the DNA is TGTGCCAGCAGCGAGGGGACGAGCTACACCTTC.

This chain links TRBV19 with TRBJ2-7; unclear D gene. With 0 bases removed from V and 4 bases from J, the gap between germline ends came to 4 bases. The CDR3 spans 12 residues. Germline V lookup: CDR1 LNHDA, CDR2 SQIVND (reference sequence). DNA of the CDR3: TGTGCCAGTAGTATAGAAGGGTACGAGCAGTACTTC. Translated: CASSIEGYEQYF. Full variable domain (rest looked up from reference TRBV19 and TRBJ2-7): DGGITQSPKYLFRKEGQNVTLSCEQNLNHDAMYWYRQDPGQGLRLIYYSQIVNDFQKGDIAEGYSVSREKKESFPLTVTSAQKNPTAFYLCASSIEGYEQYFGPGTRLTVT.

Points on this clonotype: Relative to the germline gene, one junction end is altered; a read error may explain this. The rearrangement links TRBV15 to TRBJ2-7, with 7 bases that match TRBD1. The germline V gene has CDR1 LNHNV and CDR2 YYDKDF (reference sequence). This CDR3 is built from 13 residues. The CDR3: CATSRQGSYERYF. CDR3 coding DNA: TGTGCCACCAGCCGACAGGGATCCTACGAGCGGTACTTC.

This clonotype occurred a few times. This sequence joins TRBV6-1 and TRBJ2-2; 12 bases agree with TRBD2. With 4 bases clipped from V and 3 bases from J, the junction kept 6 bases outside the gene matches. CDR1 MNHNS and CDR2 SASEGT come from the germline V gene. This CDR3 has 17 residues. The CDR3: CASSALAGGKYTGELFF. CDR3 nucleotides: TGTGCCAGCAGTGCGCTAGCGGGAGGGAAATACACCGGGGAGCTGTTTTTT.

The V and J genes are TRBV27 and TRBJ2-3; 10 bases are a match to TRBD2. V shed 6 bases and J 8 bases; nucleotides not matched to a gene: 5. The germline CDR1 and CDR2 sequences are MNHEY and SMNVEV (reference sequence). The CDR3 length is 13 residues. CDR3 protein: CASSEREGLTQYF. The CDR3 DNA is TGTGCCAGCAGCGAGCGGGAGGGCCTTACGCAGTATTTT.

This clonotype was counted at least ten times. This chain uses TRBV20-1 with TRBJ1-2, with 11 nucleotides matching TRBD1. J gave up 2 bases and V 5 bases, and 7 bases lay outside the gene matches. The CDR3 loop spans 15 amino acids. Germline CDR1 DFQATT, CDR2 SNEGSKA (reference sequence). CDR3 DNA sequence: TGCAGTGCTCGGACAGGGGGCAAAGGGAACTATGGCTACACCTTC. This codes for CSARTGGKGNYGYTF.

The chain recombines TRBV24-1 with TRBJ1-1; D not resolved. The V gene's germline CDR1 is KGHDR and CDR2 SFDVKD. V lost 4 bases and J lost 1, with 3 bases in between. CDR3 length: 12 residues. The CDR3: CATSDGNTEAFF. The CDR3 region has the DNA TGTGCCACCAGTGACGGGAACACTGAAGCTTTCTTT.

By share, this clonotype counts as medium-sized. The chain carries TRBV10-3 and TRBJ1-2; 11 bases line up with TRBD1. Germline V gene lookup returns CDR1 ENHRY and CDR2 SYGVKD. The V gene end was trimmed by 6 bases and the J gene end by 4 bases; junction bases not matched to a gene: 7. CDR3 length: 15 residues. CDR3 amino acids: CAISKPGTGGYGYTF. As DNA, the CDR3 is TGTGCCATCAGCAAACCCGGGACAGGGGGCTATGGCTACACCTTC.

As concerns this clonotype: Sequence at one end of the junction differs from germline and may be a read error. The V gene is TRBV2, the J gene TRBJ2-7, with D perhaps TRBD2 (5 bases). The CDR3 extends over 13 amino acids. Germline assignment: CDR1 SNHLY and CDR2 FYNNEI. The CDR3 DNA follows: TGTGCCAGCACCGACTCGTACACCGGGGAGCTGTACTTC. Translated, it gives CASTDSYTGELYF.

This clonotype was seen many times. The V call is TRBV2, the J call TRBJ2-1; D unresolved. The CDR3 covers 13 residues. The germline gives CDR1 SNHLY, CDR2 FYNNEI. V gave up 1 base and J gave up 16 bases, with 17 bases separating them. DNA for the CDR3: TGTGCCAGCAGTGAAGTGAGTACCCTAAGTAAATTCTTC. This sequence encodes CASSEVSTLSKFF. The full variable domain, with the rest looked up from reference TRBV2 and TRBJ2-1, is EPEVTQTPSHQVTQMGQEVILRCVPISNHLYFYWYRQILGQKVEFLVSFYNNEISEKSEIFDDQFSVERPDGSNFTLKIRSTKLEDSAMYFCASSEVSTLSKFFGPGTRLTVL.

This clonotype came up many times. This chain links TRBV24-1 with TRBJ2-3, with D maybe TRBD2 (6 bases). Looked up from germline, CDR1 is KGHDR and CDR2 is SFDVKD. Trimming took off 5 bases at V and 6 bases at J, with 8 bases between the two ends. This CDR3 comprises 12 residues. The CDR3 protein is CATSGGVDTQYF. Here the CDR3 DNA reads TGTGCCACCAGTGGCGGGGTGGATACGCAGTATTTT.

The V call is TRBV11-1, the J call TRBJ2-1; D uncertain. This CDR3 has 16 amino acids. The germline V gene has CDR1 SGHAT and CDR2 FQDESV (reference sequence). With 4 bases removed from V and 3 bases from J, the gap between germline ends came to 16 bases. The CDR3 sequence: CASSYLRGRRYNEQFF. The CDR3 region has the DNA TGTGCCAGCAGCTACCTTCGTGGTCGGCGCTACAATGAGCAGTTCTTC. The variable domain in full, completed from reference TRBV11-1 and TRBJ2-1, reads EAEVAQSPRYKITEKSQAVAFWCDPISGHATLYWYRQILGQGPELLVQFQDESVVDDSQLPKDRFSAERLKGVDSTLKIQPAELGDSAMYLCASSYLRGRRYNEQFFGPGTRLTVL.

This clonotype appeared many times. The CDR3 loop reads CASSLRGVHNSPLHF. The CDR3 DNA is TGTGCCAGCAGCTTAAGGGGGGTACATAATTCACCCCTCCACTTT. The genes are TRBV7-2 and TRBJ1-6; possible D gene TRBD1, 6 bases. Germline V CDR1 and CDR2: SGHTA, FQGNSA. The V gene lost 2 bases and the J gene lost 5 bases, with 10 bases spanning the gap. CDR3 size: 15 residues.

This clonotype was counted many times. V and J are TRBV6-1 and TRBJ2-3; 8 nucleotides align to TRBD2. This CDR3 spans 14 amino acids. Germline values: CDR1 MNHNS, CDR2 SASEGT. J was trimmed by 3 bases and V by 7 bases; bases with no gene match: 6. As DNA, the CDR3 is TGTGCCAGCACGGGAGGGAGTTGGACAGATACGCAGTATTTT. This encodes CASTGGSWTDTQYF.

This clonotype was picked up many times. The rearrangement links TRBV6-5 to TRBJ1-1; D unresolved. Germline CDR1 reads MNHEY; CDR2 reads SVGAGI. The CDR3 sequence is 15 residues long. V was cut by 4 bases and J by 1 base, with 13 bases left in between. In DNA, the CDR3 is TGTGCCAGCAGTTCGTCCCCCCGACGGAACACTGAAGCTTTCTTT. It codes for CASSSSPRRNTEAFF.

V and J are TRBV24-1 and TRBJ1-5, with TRBD1 as a possible D gene (5 bases). The V and J ends lost 3 bases and 5 bases respectively, with 16 bases between them. The germline V gene has CDR1 KGHDR and CDR2 SFDVKD. The CDR3 has 16 residues. The CDR3 sequence is CATSDPRQGRYQPQHF. The DNA for the CDR3 is TGTGCCACCAGTGATCCTCGGCAGGGAAGGTATCAGCCCCAGCATTTT.

This clonotype was detected ten times or more. The rearrangement links TRBV10-3 to TRBJ2-7, with D perhaps being TRBD1 or TRBD2 (5 bases each). Per the germline V gene, CDR1 is ENHRY and CDR2 is SYGVKD. This CDR3 contains 14 residues. Trimming took off 10 bases at V and 5 bases at J, with 21 bases between the two ends. The CDR3 spells CASLYSGAADEQYF. CDR3 nucleotide sequence: TGTGCCAGCTTATACTCCGGGGCAGCAGACGAGCAGTACTTC.

This clonotype has at least ten counts. This sequence joins TRBV24-1 and TRBJ1-5; perhaps TRBD1 as D (6 bases). The CDR3 length is 15 residues. The ends were cut back, 4 bases at V and 3 bases at J, with 12 bases in the middle. Germline CDR1 KGHDR, CDR2 SFDVKD. The CDR3: CATSDLRTANQPQHF. The CDR3 nucleotides are TGTGCCACCAGTGACCTACGGACAGCCAATCAGCCCCAGCATTTT.